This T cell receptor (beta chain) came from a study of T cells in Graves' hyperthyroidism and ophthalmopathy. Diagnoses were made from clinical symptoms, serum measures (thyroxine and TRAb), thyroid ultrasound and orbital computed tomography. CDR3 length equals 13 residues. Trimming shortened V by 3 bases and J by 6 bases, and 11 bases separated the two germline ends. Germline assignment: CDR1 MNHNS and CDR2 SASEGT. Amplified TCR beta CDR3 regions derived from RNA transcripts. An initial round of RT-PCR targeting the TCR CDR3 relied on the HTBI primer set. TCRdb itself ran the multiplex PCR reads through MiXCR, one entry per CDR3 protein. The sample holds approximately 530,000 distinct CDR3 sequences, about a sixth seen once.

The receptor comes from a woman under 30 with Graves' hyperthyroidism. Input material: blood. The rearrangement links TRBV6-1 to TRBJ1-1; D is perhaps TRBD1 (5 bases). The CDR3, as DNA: TGTGCCAGCAGTGAGTGGCGGGACGCTGAAGCTTTCTTT. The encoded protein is CASSEWRDAEAFF.